This record covers a single T cell receptor (beta chain). Its cognate antigen has yet to be identified. The input lacks base qualities; no much larger clone sits a single base away. The data belong to a study of regulatory T cells in long-lasting Graves disease (TCRdb year 2021). About the full investigation: Antithyroid drugs had been taken for less than 3 months by newly diagnosed Graves' disease patients. Peripheral blood TCR sequencing and RNA sequencing compared persistent Graves' disease patients with newly diagnosed Graves' disease patients. The study was registered as a clinical trial and conducted in China. A total of 33 samples were covered by TCR sequencing, comprising roughly 13 persistent and approximately 20 newly diagnosed Graves' disease patients. Here is what the overall study found, with its caveats: The study examined only peripheral blood because the primary lesion, thyroid tissue, could not be accessed. Only the TCR beta chain was sequenced and analyzed. TRBV28, TRBJ1-2 and TRBJ2-5 were preferentially used in persistent disease, while TRBV20-1 and TRBJ2-1 were favored in newly diagnosed disease. Patients with persistent disease shared more public clonotypes (fewer than 3,000) than newly diagnosed patients did (approximately 1,000). Lower TCR Shannon entropy and fewer highly expanded clones were observed in persistent Graves' disease patients than in newly diagnosed patients, which suggested clonal expansion. The small sample size was acknowledged by the authors as a limitation that may reduce accuracy.

Taken from the germline V gene (reference sequence), the CDR1 and CDR2 loops are DFQATT and SNEGSKA. V and J are trimmed by 5 bases and 7 bases, and the gene matches miss 14 bases of the junction. The CDR3 measures 16 amino acids from cysteine to phenylalanine. Just CDR3 DNA is preserved here, 48 bases in frame from base 1. What this sample's time point label stands for: newly diagnosed GD, antithyroid drugs for less than 3 months. For both TCR sequencing and RNA sequencing, RNA was extracted from PBMCs using TRIzol. The diagnosis of Graves' disease followed American Thyroid Association guidelines. Patients were recruited from an endocrinology department in Xi'an, China. Each patient gave approximately 9.7 milliliters of peripheral blood, collected in an EDTA anticoagulant tube. Ficoll Paque Plus density gradient separation was used to isolate PBMCs, and no further T cell sorting was done. An Agilent 2100 Bioanalyzer and agarose gel were used to assess RNA quality, and a NanoDrop 2000 was used to measure RNA concentration.

The protocol used for the library was multiplex PCR. TCRdb names Illumina HiSeq 4000 as the instrument used. CDR3 regions were amplified by Arm-PCR with iRepertoire HTBI primers to construct TCR beta libraries. Gel purification was performed on PCR products prior to sequencing. Per the source publication's procedure: Gene usage analysis of CDR3 amino acid clonotypes relied on the 60 to 65 TRBV and over 13 TRBJ segments identified across samples. Filtered high-quality paired reads were merged into contigs using COPE and FqMerger. Contigs were aligned with BLAST to IMGT TRBV, TRBD and TRBJ reference genes, and CDR3 was defined per IMGT. Clonotypes above 0.1% frequency were classified as highly expanded clones. Shannon entropy was used to measure repertoire diversity, and the Gini coefficient was used to measure V-J evenness. Public clonotypes were defined as clonotypes shared by more than one individual. TCRdb reprocessed the public reads (quality trimming at Q25 with fastp, clone calling with MiXCR) and kept in-frame beta chains. Every entry covers one CDR3 protein and lists the most common genes and DNA from its rows. TCRdb assigned the V and J calls; the authors' analysis was not used. Recorded for this sample are 440,000 or so distinct CDR3 sequences; 15% of them occurred a single time. The ten largest clones take up 16% of the sample.

The data were also submitted as part of a second study, on T cells in Graves' hyperthyroidism and ophthalmopathy. As described in the second report: Stable Graves' hyperthyroidism was defined as the absence of progression to ophthalmopathy over 18 months of follow-up. Hyperthyroidism patients were newly diagnosed, with disease duration under 2 months, and aged 18 to 65 years. Exclusion was applied to patients with uncontrolled infections, other autoimmune diseases, pregnancy or lactation. Diagnoses were established on the basis of clinical symptoms, serum thyroxine and TRAb, thyroid ultrasound, and orbital computed tomography. For the first round of RT-PCR on the TCR CDR3, the HTBI primer set was used together with the Qiagen OneStep RT-PCR kit. Most expanded thyroid clonotypes (frequency above 0.001) were also found in blood, which suggests that blood repertoires may mirror thyroid immune responses. A 13 V-J signature model separated ophthalmopathy from stable hyperthyroidism, with 87.88% sensitivity and 81% to 83% specificity in cross-validation and 80%/75% in testing. In validation, the model predicted progression to ophthalmopathy a median of roughly 6.5 months before onset, with over 60% sensitivity and around 76% specificity. To identify TCR V-J signatures that set the groups apart, the researchers used a discovery cohort of 100 or so patients, made up of about 44 with Graves' ophthalmopathy and some 60 with stable Graves' hyperthyroidism. Prospective prediction of ophthalmopathy was tested in an independent validation cohort consisting of 18 to 20 hyperthyroidism patients and approximately 16 patients who later progressed to ophthalmopathy. The approximately 100 discovery patients were randomly split 7:3 into training and test sets. Thyroid tissue and blood T-cell repertoires from six or seven Graves' hyperthyroidism patients were also compared in the study. After blood sampling, hyperthyroidism patients were treated with methimazole at a starting dose of 30 mg daily, and ophthalmopathy patients were treated with high-dose intravenous methylprednisolone. The libraries were constructed in a second round of multiplex PCR and then size-selected and purified. Paired-end sequencing of the libraries was performed with 100 bp reads on an Illumina HiSeq2000. Raw data were processed with SOAPnuke, discarding reads with adapters, uncalled bases, mean Phred below 15, or no exact constant-primer or identifier match. High-quality paired reads were merged using COPE v1.2.5, and each unique nucleotide sequence was defined as a clonotype. MiTCR v1.1 was used to align clonotypes to the IMGT TRBV, TRBD and TRBJ reference segments. The analysis included only V-J combinations with a frequency above 0.0001, which together covered roughly 99% of the repertoires. The TCS score was defined as F50 (clonal expansion) divided by E x V (chaos), with BLOSUM62-based TCRdist calculated between CDR3 peptides within each V-J. Welch's t-statistics and random forest reduced 500 to 650 V-J features to about 12, which were used in a naive Bayes classifier (R e1071). No statistical method was used to set the sample size in advance, and investigators knew the group allocation. The paper describes TCR Vbeta CDR3 sequencing of 135 peripheral blood samples, made up of 43 ophthalmopathy patients, 70 to 75 hyperthyroidism patients and about 17 progressor patients.

The sequenced sample was peripheral blood mononuclear cells (PBMCs), obtained at new diagnosis, from a patient treated with antithyroid drugs. The chain employs TRBV20-1 and TRBJ2-1, with 10 bases matching TRBD2. The source of this sequence is a woman aged 25 to 39 with Graves disease. Donor details come from another sample of the same person, matched by shared clones. The DNA is as follows: TGCAGTGCTGCTGCCCCCTCTAGCGGGAGAATTAATGAGCAGTTCTTC. It encodes CSAAAPSSGRINEQFF.